This TCR beta chain was recorded in a study of T cell responses to AZD1222 COVID-19 vaccine. General study results and limits: The study found Spike-specific TCR breadth and depth rose after two AZD1222 doses. Just a handful of AZD1222 recipients tested seropositive at baseline. There were mostly white British donors and more females than males, and clonal diversity was possibly underestimated. Dominant at 160-218 and 743-854, vaccine-associated CD4 TCRs also spanned spike.

The CDR3 runs 13 residues. Germline CDR1 reads KGHSH; CDR2 reads LQKENI. V was clipped by 2 bases and J by 6 bases, with 10 bases between them. Worth noting for this clone: Its cognate antigen is unknown.

Sequencing was performed with immunoSEQ multiplex PCR; in TCRdb, only in-frame clones are kept and a portion is missing. The data show fewer than 250,000 clones, under 95% seen once. This chain links TRBV18 with TRBJ1-2, with D possibly being TRBD1 (6 bases). The TCR was taken from an adult in good health. This specimen was peripheral blood, taken on day 0 of MenACWY control vaccination. The CDR3 sequence: CASSPTGLDGYTF. In DNA form, the CDR3 reads TGTGCCAGCTCACCAACAGGGTTGGATGGCTACACCTTC.